This TCR beta chain was obtained from a study of identical twins. TCRdb re-analysed the 5' RACE reads in MiXCR, keeping a single row per CDR3 protein. Here the sample spans 690,000 or so distinct CDR3 sequences, 8.6% being singletons. This same sample was also taken into another study, of yellow fever vaccine responses in identical twins. That paper adds: Twins' vaccine T cell response reportedly gave the appearance of partial convergence and partial personalization.

Sample: PBMCs. The sequence derives from a woman aged 18-30 years in good health.

CDR3 protein: CSAGTAPSEQYF. CDR3 coding DNA: TGCAGTGCTGGGACAGCCCCCTCTGAGCAGTACTTC. The J gene is TRBJ2-7, the V gene TRBV20-1; 7 positions match TRBD1. The CDR3 has 12 residues. Germline loops: CDR1 DFQATT, CDR2 SNEGSKA (reference sequence). The trim removed 5 bases at V and 7 bases at J, leaving 8 bases unmatched.